This T cell receptor (beta chain) was recorded in a study of spatial heterogeneity in lung cancer. As for the study in general: Detection consistently captured more beta-chain sequences than alpha-chain sequences.

In the case of this clonotype: Its antigen is unknown.

In the library, each TCR cDNA molecule bore its own unique molecular identifier. TCRdb passed the 5' RACE reads through MiXCR, listing each CDR3 protein once. The repertoire holds 77,000 or so distinct CDR3 sequences, with approximately 18% as singletons. The time point denotes: sample taken at primary tumor resection. Unsorted samples of tumor, nontumor lung or frozen PBMC had their whole RNA sequenced. The 60 to 90 donors had untreated early-stage non-small cell lung cancer. Findings and limits, study-wide: TCRs found ubiquitously expanded in tumor appeared in blood more at resection than at follow-up.

This CDR3 is 14 amino acids long. Germline CDR1 and CDR2: MDHEN and SYDVKM. Trimming stripped 2 bases from V and 7 bases from J, with 12 bases between. The chain employs TRBV28 and TRBJ2-1, with D perhaps being TRBD1 or TRBD2 (7 bases each). Source: PBMCs, taken at surgery. This TCR was sampled from a male donor with early-stage non-small cell lung cancer. DNA for the CDR3: TGTGCCAGCAGTTTAGGGCAGGGGGGGAATGAGCAGTTCTTC. This sequence encodes CASSLGQGGNEQFF.